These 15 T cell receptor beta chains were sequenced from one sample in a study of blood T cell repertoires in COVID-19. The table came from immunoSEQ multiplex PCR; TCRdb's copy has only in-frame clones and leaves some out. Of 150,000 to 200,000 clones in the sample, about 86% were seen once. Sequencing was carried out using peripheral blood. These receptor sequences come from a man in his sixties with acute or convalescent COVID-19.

The CDR3, as DNA: TGCGCCAGCAGCTTGGACGGGGAGGGCACTGAAGCTTTCTTT. This sequence encodes CASSLDGEGTEAFF. The chain employs TRBV5-1 and TRBJ1-1; D gene ambiguous. The CDR3 totals 14 residues. Trimming stripped 0 bases from V and 4 bases from J, with 10 bases between. Looked up from germline, CDR1 is SGHRS and CDR2 is YFSETQ.

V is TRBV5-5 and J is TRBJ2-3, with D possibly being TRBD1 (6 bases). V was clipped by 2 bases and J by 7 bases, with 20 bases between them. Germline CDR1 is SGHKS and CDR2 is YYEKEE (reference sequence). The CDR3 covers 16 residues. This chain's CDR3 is CASSLTGTTQRHTQYF. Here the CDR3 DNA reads TGTGCCAGCAGCTTAACGGGGACAACACAGCGACATACGCAGTATTTT.

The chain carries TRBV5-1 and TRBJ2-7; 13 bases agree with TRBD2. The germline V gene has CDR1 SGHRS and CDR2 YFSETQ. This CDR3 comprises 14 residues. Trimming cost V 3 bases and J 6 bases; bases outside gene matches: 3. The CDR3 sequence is CASSWGTSGTEQYF. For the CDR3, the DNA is TGCGCCAGCAGCTGGGGGACTAGCGGGACCGAGCAGTACTTC.

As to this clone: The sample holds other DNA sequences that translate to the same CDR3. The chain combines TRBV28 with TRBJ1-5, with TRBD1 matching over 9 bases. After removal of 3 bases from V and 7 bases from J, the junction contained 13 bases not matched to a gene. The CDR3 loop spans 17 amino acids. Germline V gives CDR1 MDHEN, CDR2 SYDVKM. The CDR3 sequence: CASSFISQQGAKQPQHF. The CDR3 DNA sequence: TGTGCCAGCAGTTTTATCAGCCAACAGGGGGCTAAACAGCCCCAGCATTTT.

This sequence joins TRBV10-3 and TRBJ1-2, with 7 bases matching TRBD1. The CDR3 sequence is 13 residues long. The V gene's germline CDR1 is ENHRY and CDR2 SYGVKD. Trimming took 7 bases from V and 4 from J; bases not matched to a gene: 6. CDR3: CAITDRDTYGYTF. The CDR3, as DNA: TGTGCCATCACCGACAGGGATACCTATGGCTACACCTTC.

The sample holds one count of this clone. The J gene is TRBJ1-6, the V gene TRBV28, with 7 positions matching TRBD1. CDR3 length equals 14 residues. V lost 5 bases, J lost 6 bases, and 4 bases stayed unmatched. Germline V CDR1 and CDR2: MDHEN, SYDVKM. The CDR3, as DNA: TGTGCCAGCAGTCCCGGGACAGTTAATTCACCCCTCCACTTT. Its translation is CASSPGTVNSPLHF.

This chain's CDR3 is CASSSQSSYNEQFF. The CDR3, as DNA: TGTGCCAGCAGCTCACAAAGCTCCTACAATGAGCAGTTCTTC. J is TRBJ2-1 and V is TRBV5-4; no firm D call. The CDR3 totals 14 residues. V was clipped by 3 bases and J by 0 bases, with 7 bases between them. Germline V CDR1 and CDR2: SGHNT, YYREEE (reference sequence).

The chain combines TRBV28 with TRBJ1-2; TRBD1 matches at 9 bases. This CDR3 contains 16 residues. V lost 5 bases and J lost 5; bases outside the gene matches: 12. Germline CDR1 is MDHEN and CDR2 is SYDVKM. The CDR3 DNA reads TGTGCCAGCAGTCCGTCAACCGGGACAGGGATGTATGGCTACACCTTC. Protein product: CASSPSTGTGMYGYTF.

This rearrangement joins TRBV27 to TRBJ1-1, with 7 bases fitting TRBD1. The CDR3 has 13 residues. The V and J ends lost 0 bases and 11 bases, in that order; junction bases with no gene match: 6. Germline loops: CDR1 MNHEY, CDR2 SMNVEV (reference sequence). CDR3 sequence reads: CASSLSIQGVAFF. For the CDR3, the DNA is TGTGCCAGCAGTTTATCAATCCAGGGGGTGGCTTTCTTT.

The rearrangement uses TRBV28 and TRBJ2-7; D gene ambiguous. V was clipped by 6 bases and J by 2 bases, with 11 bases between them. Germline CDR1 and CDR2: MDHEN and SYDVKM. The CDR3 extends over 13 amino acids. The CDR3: CASSTPSPYEQYF. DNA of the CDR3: TGTGCCAGCAGCACCCCCAGTCCCTACGAGCAGTACTTC.

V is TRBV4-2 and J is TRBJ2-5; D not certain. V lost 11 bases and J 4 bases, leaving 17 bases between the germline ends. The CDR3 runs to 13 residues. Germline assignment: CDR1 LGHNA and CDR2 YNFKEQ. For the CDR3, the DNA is TGTGCCCATCAGCGATCCAGCAGAGAGACCCAGTACTTC. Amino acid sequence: CAHQRSSRETQYF.

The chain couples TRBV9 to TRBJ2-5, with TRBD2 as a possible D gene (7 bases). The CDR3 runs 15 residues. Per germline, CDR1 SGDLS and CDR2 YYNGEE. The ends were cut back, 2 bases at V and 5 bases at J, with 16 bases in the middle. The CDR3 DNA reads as TGTGCCAGCAGCGTCGGGGGGCCCAGTTCGGAGACCCAGTACTTC. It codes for CASSVGGPSSETQYF.

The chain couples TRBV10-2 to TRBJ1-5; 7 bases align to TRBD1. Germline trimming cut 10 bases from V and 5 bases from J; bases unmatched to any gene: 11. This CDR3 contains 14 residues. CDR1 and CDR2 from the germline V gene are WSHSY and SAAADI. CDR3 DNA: TGCGCCACCGTTGACAGGGATTATTATCAGCCCCAGCATTTT. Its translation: CATVDRDYYQPQHF.

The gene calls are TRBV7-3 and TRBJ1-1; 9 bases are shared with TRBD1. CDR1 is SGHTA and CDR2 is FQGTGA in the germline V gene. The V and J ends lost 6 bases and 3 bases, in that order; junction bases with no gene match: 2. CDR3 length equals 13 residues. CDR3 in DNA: TGTGCCAGCAGTCGGACAGGGGACACTGAAGCTTTCTTT. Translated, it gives CASSRTGDTEAFF.

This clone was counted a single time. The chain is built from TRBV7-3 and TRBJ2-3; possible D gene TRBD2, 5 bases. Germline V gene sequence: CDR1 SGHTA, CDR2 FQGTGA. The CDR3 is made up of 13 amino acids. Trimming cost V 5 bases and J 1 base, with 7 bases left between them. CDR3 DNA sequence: TGTGCCAGCAGCGACGGGGGCACAGATACGCAGTATTTT. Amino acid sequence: CASSDGGTDTQYF.